The 15 T cell receptor beta chains below were found in one sample sequenced in a study of blood T cell repertoires in COVID-19. Measured with immunoSEQ multiplex PCR; TCRdb has only the in-frame clones, and not every one. Of roughly 240,000 clones in the sample, around 80% are singletons; the top ten hold 1.9%. The sequenced material came from peripheral blood. Receptors were obtained from a woman aged 80 or over with acute or convalescent COVID-19.

The chain joins TRBV11-2 to TRBJ2-2; 14 positions agree with TRBD2. The CDR3 is made up of 18 amino acids. V lost 6 bases and J lost 5; bases outside the gene matches: 11. CDR1 is SGHAT and CDR2 is FQNNGV in the germline V gene. CDR3 residues: CASSPGTSGRLGTGELFF. The CDR3 bases are TGTGCCAGCAGTCCCGGGACTAGCGGGAGATTGGGTACCGGGGAGCTGTTTTTT.

The rearrangement links TRBV7-2 to TRBJ2-3; the match to TRBD1 covers 7 bases. CDR1 and CDR2 from the germline V gene are SGHTA and FQGNSA. This CDR3 has 16 amino acids. V shed 7 bases and J 2 bases; nucleotides not matched to a gene: 12. The CDR3 here is CASTLMVRGLTDTQYF. In DNA, the CDR3 is TGTGCCAGCACCCTTATGGTTAGGGGGCTCACAGATACGCAGTATTTT.

This clone was seen once. The V call is TRBV30, the J call TRBJ2-2; 8 bases are a match to TRBD1. The V and J ends lost 3 bases and 3 bases, in that order; junction bases with no gene match: 3. Germline V gene lookup returns CDR1 GTSNPN and CDR2 SVGIG (reference sequence). This CDR3 contains 14 residues. Here the CDR3 reads CAWRGTGDTGELFF. The DNA of the CDR3 is TGTGCCTGGAGGGGGACAGGCGACACCGGGGAGCTGTTTTTT. The full variable domain, rest sourced from reference TRBV30 and TRBJ2-2, is SQTIHQWPATLVQPVGSPLSLECTVEGTSNPNLYWYRQAAGRGLQLLFYSVGIGQISSEVPQNLSASRPQDRQFILSSKKLLLSDSGFYLCAWRGTGDTGELFFGEGSRLTVL.

This chain links TRBV7-3 with TRBJ2-1; 8 bases agree with TRBD2. V lost 1 base and J lost 4; bases outside the gene matches: 6. Germline V gene lookup returns CDR1 SGHTA and CDR2 FQGTGA. The CDR3 consists of 16 residues. Written as DNA, the CDR3 is TGTGCCAGCAGCTTAAATCCGGGAGGGTTTTACAATGAGCAGTTCTTC. Residues: CASSLNPGGFYNEQFF.

This clone was picked up a small number of times. This chain uses TRBV20-1 with TRBJ2-7, with 7 bases identical to TRBD1. Per the germline V gene, CDR1 is DFQATT and CDR2 is SNEGSKA (reference sequence). V lost 5 bases and J lost 0; bases outside the gene matches: 7. This CDR3 is 14 amino acids long. The CDR3 DNA sequence: TGCAGTGCTCGTGCCGGGACAGCCTCCTACGAGCAGTACTTC. It codes for CSARAGTASYEQYF.

The V and J genes are TRBV18 and TRBJ2-7; 11 bases are a match to TRBD1. CDR3 length: 15 residues. Germline V CDR1 and CDR2: KGHSH, LQKENI. V lost 6 bases to trimming and J lost 2 bases; unmatched junction nucleotides: 6. The CDR3 DNA is TGTGCCAGCTCCCAACCGGGACAGGGGGCCTACGAGCAGTACTTC. Encoded protein: CASSQPGQGAYEQYF. Drawing the rest from reference TRBV18 and TRBJ2-7, the complete variable domain is NAGVMQNPRHLVRRRGQEARLRCSPMKGHSHVYWYRQLPEEGLKFMVYLQKENIIDESGMPKERFSAEFPKEGPSILRIQQVVRGDSAAYFCASSQPGQGAYEQYFGPGTRLTVT.

The rearrangement links TRBV5-5 to TRBJ2-7; TRBD1 agrees at 8 bases. Germline loops: CDR1 SGHKS, CDR2 YYEKEE (reference sequence). The CDR3 is 15 residues long. After removal of 0 bases from V and 1 base from J, the junction contained 3 bases not matched to a gene. CDR3 coding DNA: TGTGCCAGCAGCTTGGCGACAGGGGCGTCCTACGAGCAGTACTTC. Its translation is CASSLATGASYEQYF.

The chain employs TRBV5-1 and TRBJ2-5, with 9 bases fitting TRBD2. This CDR3 is built from 15 residues. Trimming cost V 0 bases and J 2 bases; bases outside gene matches: 2. The germline gives CDR1 SGHRS, CDR2 YFSETQ. CDR3 in DNA: TGCGCCAGCAGCTTGGTAGCGGGGGTACAAGAGACCCAGTACTTC. Protein: CASSLVAGVQETQYF.

The CDR3 coding sequence is TGTGCCAGTGGGGCCTACAGGGGAGTGAACACTGAAGCTTTCTTT. It codes for CASGAYRGVNTEAFF. This chain joins TRBV2 and TRBJ1-1; TRBD1 agrees at 7 bases. The CDR3 length is 15 residues. Unmatched junction bases numbered 10, after V lost 9 bases and J lost 0 bases. Germline values: CDR1 SNHLY, CDR2 FYNNEI.

The sample holds one count of this clone. The rearrangement joins TRBV18 to TRBJ2-7; 9 bases fit TRBD1. The CDR3 sequence is 15 residues long. Trimming removed 3 bases from V and 2 bases from J; junction bases left unmatched: 5. Germline V gene sequence: CDR1 KGHSH, CDR2 LQKENI. For the CDR3, the DNA is TGTGCCAGCTCACCCACCGGGACAGGGACCTACGAGCAGTACTTC. This gives the protein CASSPTGTGTYEQYF.

CDR3 sequence: CASKGDSDNSPLHF. Here the CDR3 DNA reads TGTGCCAGCAAGGGGGACAGCGATAATTCACCCCTCCACTTT. The chain links TRBV2 to TRBJ1-6; the match to TRBD1 covers 7 bases. V was clipped by 7 bases and J by 5 bases; unmatched bases: 5. Looked up from germline, CDR1 is SNHLY and CDR2 is FYNNEI. There are 14 residues in the CDR3.

This clone showed up just a few times. The chain recombines TRBV7-2 with TRBJ2-2; 9 nucleotides align to TRBD1. After removal of 3 bases from V and 7 bases from J, the junction contained 9 bases not matched to a gene. Germline lookup yields CDR1 SGHTA and CDR2 FQGNSA. The CDR3 sequence is 16 residues long. The CDR3 reads CASSFLGQGKFGELFF. The CDR3 DNA sequence: TGTGCCAGCAGCTTTTTAGGACAGGGGAAATTCGGGGAGCTGTTTTTT.

V gene TRBV23-1 combines with J gene TRBJ2-7; 9 bases match TRBD2. TRBV23-1 carries the ORF label, with uncertain function. CDR3 length equals 16 residues. V gave up 2 bases and J gave up 1 base; unmatched junction bases: 6. CDR3 amino acids: CASSQTVAGESYEQYF. CDR3 DNA sequence: TGCGCCAGCAGTCAAACCGTAGCGGGGGAGTCCTACGAGCAGTACTTC.

J is TRBJ1-4 and V is TRBV6-1; TRBD1 matches at 8 bases. Trimming cost V 3 bases and J 1 base; bases outside gene matches: 7. Germline V lookup: CDR1 MNHNS, CDR2 SASEGT. This CDR3 comprises 17 residues. The CDR3: CASSDTSGGRTNEKLFF. The CDR3, as DNA: TGTGCCAGCAGTGATACATCAGGGGGCCGAACTAATGAAAAACTGTTTTTT.

Regarding this clone: Other DNA sequences in this specimen translate into the identical CDR3. DNA for the CDR3: TGTGCCAGCAGCGCTACTAGCGGGAGCTACAATGAGCAGTTCTTC. It encodes CASSATSGSYNEQFF. V gene TRBV9 combines with J gene TRBJ2-1; 11 positions match TRBD2. Trimming took 3 bases from V and 3 from J; bases not matched to a gene: 2. The CDR3 has 15 amino acids. CDR1 SGDLS and CDR2 YYNGEE come from the germline V gene.